One TCR beta chain is described in this entry. This clonotype came up many times. Its recognized antigen is unknown. Base qualities are not provided; no much larger clone lies one nucleotide away. V is clipped by 1 base and J by 0 bases, and the sequence between their germline boundaries is 13 bases long. Via the germline V gene, CDR1 is SGHRS and CDR2 YFSETQ. The CDR3, cysteine through phenylalanine, is 16 amino acids long. CDR3 DNA only is kept here, 48 bases in frame from base 1. The library came from PCR. These reads were obtained on an Illumina HiSeq 2500. Molecular barcoding was employed in the preparation of TCR libraries, with unique molecular identifiers being used to normalize TCRbeta repertoire quantification. TCRdb itself trimmed the public reads at Q25 with fastp, ran MiXCR and retained productive beta chains. Every CDR3 protein is listed once, alongside the most common genes and DNA of its rows. The sample table holds some 190,000 distinct CDR3 sequences, of which around 10% were seen once. The ten largest clones take up about 12% of the sample.

The data derive from a study of T-cell reconstitution after alpha-beta-depleted transplantation in children (dated by TCRdb to about 2016). About the investigation overall: T-cell immune reconstitution after TCRalphabeta/CD19-depleted allogeneic hematopoietic cell transplantation in children was quantitatively tracked in the study by means of TCR repertoire profiling.

Here is what the overall study found, with its caveats: Hyperexpanded clone frequencies declined over subsequent months; after one year, T-cell counts and TCRbeta diversity were mostly attributed to newly produced T cells. Apparently early alphabetaT-cell count recovery about two months after transplant reportedly relied on only several hundred rapidly expanded clones derived from non-depleted graft cells. In some patients, the high TCRbeta diversity seen at day 60 was put down to recipient T cells and intrathymic progenitors that had survived conditioning.

The sample's treatment or condition label is to be understood as: allogeneic hematopoietic cell transplantation with graft depleted of TCRalphabeta T cells and CD19 B cells. Transplant recipients were children who received TCRalphabeta/CD19-depleted allogeneic hematopoietic cell grafts. Material: PBMCs, obtained before TCRalphabeta/CD19-depleted stem cell transplant. This TCR was sampled from a boy aged 2 to 10 with acute myeloid leukemia, due to receive a stem cell transplant. The rearrangement combines TRBV5-1 with TRBJ1-2, with the D gene not clear enough to name. The CDR3 protein sequence reads: CASSLLFGVANYGYTF. The DNA is TGCGCCAGCAGCTTGCTTTTCGGGGTCGCTAACTATGGCTACACCTTC.